Sequencing of this TCR beta chain was carried out in a study of shared clonotypes between healthy human individuals (TCRdb year 2020). With regard to the full study: The cohort comprised two women and a few men aged 18 to 49 years. Per donor, three plates each were used for CD4 naive and CD4 memory, two for CD8 naive, and one for CD8 memory. To estimate repertoire size and how much clonotypes are shared between individuals, the study performed deep sequencing of blood TCR repertoires from roughly five healthy adults. Libraries were prepared and TCR repertoires were sequenced by different laboratories using diverse techniques, in order to increase sequencing depth and limit assay-specific biases. Leukapheresis yielded between about 0.9 and 9.5 billion PBMCs per donor.

A note on this clone: Its antigen specificity is not known. No clone much larger than this one lies a single base away; base qualities are absent.

Healthy HIV-negative adults with no recently reported acute infections or vaccinations were included as donors. Every donor was a Caucasian adult residing in Nashville, Tennessee, USA. Magnetic negative selection was used to enrich CD4+ T cells, after which naive cells were positively selected on CD45RA and the negative fraction became the memory subset. Blood was obtained by leukapheresis, after which PBMCs were separated by Ficoll-Histopaque density gradient centrifugation and cryopreserved in liquid nitrogen vapor phase. Analytical flow cytometry was used to check the purity and quantity of every magnetically sorted T cell population. Genomic DNA was isolated from each sorted fraction and quantified by UV absorbance on a Nanodrop 2000c. Inclusive of the bounding cysteine and phenylalanine, the CDR3 is 14 residues long. Of all the DNA, just the CDR3 is kept, 42 bases in frame from base 1. V is reduced by 6 bases and J by 4 bases, leaving a spacing of 15 bases between them. According to the germline V gene (reference sequence), CDR1 reads MNHNY and CDR2 reads SVGAGI.

On the study overall, not on this receptor specifically: Incomplete sequencing was indicated by rarefaction of sorted-subset datasets, despite the large sequencing depth. Naive subsets generally had larger estimated clonotype richness than memory subsets did. Based on pairwise subsampling, the degree of clonotype sharing among donors was expected to be affected by sequencing depth. Because the study included only a small number of donors, the genetic and exposure-history diversity represented was limited. Higher generation probabilities were observed for clonotypes shared by all four sorted-subset donors than for non-shared clonotypes. Approximately 5% of naive CD4, 3.5% of naive CD8, 2% to 2.5% of memory CD4, and less than 0.45% of memory CD8 clonotypes were shared across a few donors. Only blood was sampled, and tissue TCR repertoires likely differ from those in blood.

Using the deep immunoSEQ assay, TCR CDR3 regions were amplified from genomic DNA by multiplex PCR. For each cell subset, the extracted genomic DNA was distributed evenly across all wells of several immunoSEQ 96-well plates, and each plate served as one replicate. For sorted subsets, each replicate PCR was loaded with 150 to 250 ng genomic DNA, equivalent to about 33,000 T cell genomes. Purified libraries were measured with a Qubit 3.0 fluorometer, size-checked on a Bioanalyzer 2100, and measured again with the KAPA Library Quantification kit. Each immunoSEQ 96-well plate was sequenced on its own single-read 150-cycle Illumina NextSeq 550 flow cell. In the paper's pipeline: Because the immunoSEQ output included only junctional sequences and no quality scores, the filtering could not be the same as the filtering used for full-length reads. To assign V/J genes and CDR3, sequences were annotated against IMGT germline references using PyIR, a Python wrapper for IgBLAST v1.9. Reads with weak V/J assignments (E-value above 1e-6), missing CDR3, stop codons, out-of-frame junctions, or ambiguous translated residues were removed. V3J clonotypes were defined as sequences sharing an identical inferred V gene, J gene, and CDR3 amino acid sequence. Percentage overlap between repertoires was computed as shared unique clonotypes divided by the size of the smaller repertoire. Richness of each repertoire was evaluated using RTK rarefaction, the Chao1 estimator, and Recon v2.1 estimates of unobserved clonotypes. Generation probabilities for all TCRbeta clonotypes obtained by the gDNA method from several donors were computed using OLGA. The clones in this table, taken by TCRdb from immuneACCESS, are in-frame only. Not every clone is retained; where verified, under half of the shortfall comes from an unresolved V gene, and the cause of the rest is unknown. The D gene and trimming were derived from the DNA, and the V and J assignments and clone size from that table. The sample table lists roughly 2,300,000 clones, approximately 90% of them with a count of one. 0.37% of the sample goes to the ten largest clones.

Sequencing was done on a sample of naive CD4+ T cells from PBMCs. The cell subset or site tag for this specimen amounts to: CD45RA+ positively selected. The chain was built from TRBV6-6 and TRBJ1-2; the D gene cannot be named for sure. This clonotype was obtained from a man aged 18 to 35 in good health. Some clones in this sample may be carry-over from other donors' samples. The nucleotides are TGTGCCAGCAGACCCGAGGTTGGGCTCTATGGCTACACCTTC. This translates into CASRPEVGLYGYTF.